This TCR beta chain is from a study of T cells in localized non-small cell lung cancer. Sequencing was performed with immunoSEQ multiplex PCR; in TCRdb, only in-frame clones are kept and a portion is missing. The data show around 79,000 clones, 80% seen once. Findings of the study overall: Uninvolved adjacent lung, not tumor, had the highest T cell clonality. A median of 57 of the top 100 tumor clones appeared in adjacent lung, which was paired and uninvolved.

Germline loops: CDR1 SEHNR, CDR2 FQNEAQ (reference sequence). Trimming pared 6 bases from V and 8 bases from J, leaving 13 bases between. The CDR3 spans 12 residues. Notes on this clone: What it recognizes is unknown.

The chain recombines TRBV7-9 with TRBJ1-2, with D possibly TRBD1 on 6 matching bases. The origin of this receptor is a man aged 35-69 years with stage II squamous cell lung carcinoma. The specimen comprised PBMCs, sampled before any cancer treatment. In nucleotides, the CDR3 is TGTGCCAGCAGTCGCCAGGGGACCGGCTACACCTTC. Its translation is CASSRQGTGYTF. Drawing the rest from reference TRBV7-9 and TRBJ1-2, the complete variable domain is DTGVSQNPRHKITKRGQNVTFRCDPISEHNRLYWYRQTLGQGPEFLTYFQNEAQLEKSRLLSDRFSAERPKGSFSTLEIQRTEQGDSAMYLCASSRQGTGYTFGSGTRLTVV.